A single sample is the source of the 32 T cell receptor beta chains below, sequenced in a study of technical replicates of blood from a few donors. Sequenced by immunoSEQ multiplex PCR; TCRdb stores in-frame clones only, minus some. The profile covers about 88,000 clones, with 90% to 95% appearing a single time and more than 0.2% taken by the ten largest. The sequencing sample was made of T cells isolated from PBMCs. The receptors stem from a human donor in good health.

The V call is TRBV30, the J call TRBJ2-5; D might be TRBD2 (5 bases). Germline CDR1 is GTSNPN and CDR2 is SVGIG (reference sequence). V lost 4 bases, J lost 5 bases, and 20 bases lay in between. The CDR3 is 15 residues long. The CDR3 DNA is TGTGCCTGGACCCAAGGGTCTAGCTTTGGGGAGACCCAGTACTTC. It specifies CAWTQGSSFGETQYF.

Comments on this clone: The junction departs from germline at one end; a sequencing error may be responsible. The V and J genes are TRBV7-9 and TRBJ2-7; 9 nucleotides agree with TRBD1. The CDR3 contains 14 residues. Germline V lookup: CDR1 SEHNR, CDR2 FQNEAQ (reference sequence). The CDR3 sequence is CASSLGTGTFPLNF. CDR3 bases: TGTGCCAGCAGCTTGGGGACAGGGACGTTCCCCTTGAACTTC. The variable domain in full, with the rest retrieved from reference TRBV7-9 and TRBJ2-7, is DTGVSQNPRHKITKRGQNVTFRCDPISEHNRLYWYRQTLGQGPEFLTYFQNEAQLEKSRLLSDRFSAERPKGSFSTLEIQRTEQGDSAMYLCASSLGTGTFPLNFGPGTRLTVT.

This clone showed up just a few times. DNA for the CDR3: TGTGCCAGCAGCTCCATAGGTGGGGGAGGGGAATACGAGCAGTACTTC. It codes for CASSSIGGGGEYEQYF. This sequence joins TRBV11-2 and TRBJ2-7, with 7 bases identical to TRBD2. V dropped 4 bases and J dropped 4; count of bases not matched to a gene: 13. Germline assignment: CDR1 SGHAT and CDR2 FQNNGV. The CDR3 sequence is 16 residues long.

V usage is TRBV4-2 and J usage is TRBJ2-7, with TRBD2 as a possible D gene (5 bases). The CDR3 covers 14 residues. Trimming removed 0 bases from V and 3 bases from J, with 9 bases in between. The germline gives CDR1 LGHNA, CDR2 YNFKEQ. The CDR3 DNA reads TGTGCCAGCAGCCAAGACGTGGGGAGCTACGAGCAGTACTTC. It encodes CASSQDVGSYEQYF.

The CDR3: CAWSIWGGAGQPQHF. As DNA, the CDR3 is TGTGCCTGGAGCATTTGGGGAGGGGCCGGTCAGCCCCAGCATTTT. The genes are TRBV30 and TRBJ1-5; D is possibly TRBD1 (5 bases). The V gene lost 3 bases and the J gene lost 6 bases, with 18 bases spanning the gap. This CDR3 is built from 15 residues. Per germline, CDR1 GTSNPN and CDR2 SVGIG (reference sequence).

This chain connects TRBV2 to TRBJ2-1; the D gene is possibly TRBD2 (5 bases). Germline V lookup: CDR1 SNHLY, CDR2 FYNNEI. This CDR3 is 15 amino acids long. The ends were cut back, 2 bases at V and 0 bases at J, with 8 bases in the middle. CDR3 region: CASSELGSSYNEQFF. DNA for the CDR3: TGTGCCAGCAGTGAACTGGGGAGCTCCTACAATGAGCAGTTCTTC.

The chain uses TRBV6-5 and TRBJ2-7; 10 nucleotides align to TRBD2. The CDR3 is 16 residues long. CDR1 MNHEY and CDR2 SVGAGI come from the germline V gene. V shed 0 bases, J shed 7 bases, and the junction held 9 bases outside the gene matches. In DNA form, the CDR3 reads TGTGCCAGCAGTTACTCGAATAGCGGGGGGAGGGGGGAGCAGTACTTC. Amino acids: CASSYSNSGGRGEQYF.

This chain links TRBV5-4 with TRBJ2-6; D is ambiguous. V was trimmed by 1 base and J by 0 bases, leaving 5 bases between them. Per germline, CDR1 SGHNT and CDR2 YYREEE (reference sequence). The CDR3 extends over 15 amino acids. CDR3 loop: CASSLLNSGANVLTF. The CDR3 DNA sequence: TGTGCCAGCAGCTTGCTAAACTCTGGGGCCAACGTCCTGACTTTC.

This clone has more than one count but fewer than ten. The chain links TRBV18 to TRBJ1-3; D uncertain. The V gene's germline CDR1 is KGHSH and CDR2 LQKENI. V lost 3 bases to trimming and J lost 0 bases, with 12 bases between them. The CDR3 covers 16 residues. Here the CDR3 reads CASSPRGGPSGNTIYF. The CDR3 DNA sequence: TGTGCCAGCTCACCCCGGGGAGGCCCCTCTGGAAACACCATATATTTT.

The chain combines TRBV5-1 with TRBJ2-5; TRBD2 aligns across 7 bases. This CDR3 has 14 amino acids. Germline-derived CDR1 and CDR2 are SGHRS and YFSETQ. V shed 5 bases and J 9 bases; nucleotides not matched to a gene: 13. The CDR3 loop reads CASSQEPGAGAQYF. The DNA of the CDR3 is TGCGCCAGCAGTCAGGAACCCGGCGCGGGGGCCCAGTACTTC.

The chain joins TRBV15 to TRBJ2-7; 11 bases are shared with TRBD2. This CDR3 contains 16 residues. Germline V gives CDR1 LNHNV, CDR2 YYDKDF (reference sequence). The V gene end was trimmed by 4 bases and the J gene end by 5 bases; junction bases not matched to a gene: 10. The CDR3 is CATSINSGRAYDEQYF. The CDR3 DNA reads as TGTGCCACCAGCATAAATAGCGGGAGGGCCTATGACGAGCAGTACTTC.

This clone was picked up one time. This chain connects TRBV30 to TRBJ1-3; 8 bases are a match to TRBD1. J gave up 4 bases and V 1 base, and 0 bases lay outside the gene matches. Per germline, CDR1 GTSNPN and CDR2 SVGIG (reference sequence). This CDR3 comprises 13 residues. CDR3 sequence: CAWSDRGGNTIYF. CDR3 bases: TGTGCCTGGAGTGACAGGGGGGGAAACACCATATATTTT.

About this clone: The junction shows a germline mismatch at one end, possibly a read error. V is TRBV7-7 and J is TRBJ2-2, with a tentative D call TRBD2 (5 bases). The CDR3 covers 15 residues. CDR1 and CDR2 (germline): SSHAT, FNYEAQ (reference sequence). The CDR3 coding sequence is TGTGCTAGCAGCTCCGCCTCCGCGGGTAGCGGGGAGCTGTTTTTT. This translates into CASSSASAGSGELFF.

This clone was detected a few times. V usage is TRBV6-5 and J usage is TRBJ1-2; 7 positions match TRBD1. Looked up from germline, CDR1 is MNHEY and CDR2 is SVGAGI. The CDR3 totals 14 residues. Germline trimming cut 0 bases from V and 3 bases from J; bases unmatched to any gene: 1. CDR3 loop: CASSYSGGDYGYTF. The CDR3 nucleotides are TGTGCCAGCAGTTACTCAGGGGGCGACTATGGCTACACCTTC.

This clone was seen just once. The genes are TRBV5-4 and TRBJ2-1; 9 nucleotides line up with TRBD1. The CDR3 length is 12 residues. V dropped 4 bases and J dropped 16; count of bases not matched to a gene: 9. CDR1 is SGHNT and CDR2 is YYREEE in the germline V gene (reference sequence). CDR3 sequence: CASSRPQGAAFF. Here the CDR3 DNA reads TGTGCCAGCAGCCGTCCACAGGGGGCGGCTTTCTTC.

The chain recombines TRBV5-4 with TRBJ1-1; D unresolved. This CDR3 spans 13 amino acids. V shed 3 bases and J shed 1 base, with 7 bases lying between them. The germline V gene has CDR1 SGHNT and CDR2 YYREEE (reference sequence). In nucleotides, the CDR3 is TGTGCCAGCAGCTACTCAGGGAACACTGAAGCTTTCTTT. It is translated as CASSYSGNTEAFF.

V gene TRBV30 combines with J gene TRBJ2-3, with 14 bases matching TRBD2. This CDR3 is built from 15 residues. Germline-derived CDR1 and CDR2 are GTSNPN and SVGIG (reference sequence). V trimming: 5 bases; J trimming: 2 bases; junction bases outside the gene matches: 3. The CDR3 sequence is CAWGTSGSLTDTQYF. CDR3 DNA: TGTGCCTGGGGGACTAGCGGGAGCCTCACAGATACGCAGTATTTT.

CDR3 sequence: CASSLQGTSGPEAFF. The CDR3 DNA reads TGTGCCAGCAGTTTACAGGGGACTAGTGGACCTGAAGCTTTCTTT. The genes are TRBV6-5 and TRBJ1-1, with 7 bases matching TRBD1. V gave up 4 bases and J gave up 6 bases; unmatched junction bases: 11. The germline gives CDR1 MNHEY, CDR2 SVGAGI. The CDR3 sequence is 15 residues long.

This rearrangement joins TRBV6-1 to TRBJ1-6; maybe TRBD1 (6 bases). V was cut by 3 bases and J by 0 bases, with 18 bases left in between. The CDR3 totals 19 residues. The V gene's germline CDR1 is MNHNS and CDR2 SASEGT. The CDR3 DNA follows: TGTGCCAGCAGTGACCCAGGGGCCAACCCTAGCTCCTATAATTCACCCCTCCACTTT. Protein: CASSDPGANPSSYNSPLHF.

This clone turned up a few times. The V and J genes are TRBV19 and TRBJ1-2; D is perhaps TRBD1 (5 bases). Trimming left V 5 bases short and J 0 bases short, with 7 bases between. CDR1 and CDR2 from the germline V gene are LNHDA and SQIVND (reference sequence). The CDR3 has 13 residues. This CDR3 is CASSDRANYGYTF. In nucleotides, the CDR3 is TGTGCCAGTAGTGACAGAGCTAACTATGGCTACACCTTC.

V and J are TRBV6-1 and TRBJ2-7; weak D call: TRBD1 (6 bases). V gave up 4 bases and J gave up 3 bases, with 19 bases separating them. The CDR3 extends over 16 amino acids. Germline V gene data show CDR1 as MNHNS and CDR2 as SASEGT. The DNA for the CDR3 is TGTGCCAGCAGTGGAGGGAACAGGGTAAAGGGCTACGAGCAGTACTTC. Translating gives CASSGGNRVKGYEQYF.

The chain uses TRBV2 and TRBJ2-3, with 10 bases fitting TRBD1. Germline V gene data show CDR1 as SNHLY and CDR2 as FYNNEI. V shed 8 bases, J shed 1 base, and the junction held 0 bases outside the gene matches. The CDR3 spans 13 residues. The CDR3 nucleotides are TGTGCCAGCGGGACAGGGGGCACAGATACGCAGTATTTT. Its protein is CASGTGGTDTQYF.

The J gene is TRBJ1-2, the V gene TRBV4-1; D not certain. The CDR3 runs to 16 residues. The germline CDR1 and CDR2 sequences are MGHRA and YSYEKL. Trimming left V 0 bases short and J 0 bases short, with 11 bases between. The CDR3 DNA follows: TGCGCCAGCAGCCAAGACCGGAGGAGGACTAACTATGGCTACACCTTC. Protein sequence: CASSQDRRRTNYGYTF.

The CDR3 nucleotides read TGTGCCAGCAGCTTTCCAGGGAATGAAGGCTACACCTTC. Translating gives CASSFPGNEGYTF. This sequence joins TRBV5-4 and TRBJ1-2; D is possibly TRBD1 (5 bases). V was cut by 2 bases and J by 8 bases, with 13 bases left in between. Germline CDR1 SGHNT, CDR2 YYREEE (reference sequence). The CDR3 length is 13 residues.

The chain recombines TRBV27 with TRBJ2-2, with 8 positions matching TRBD2. CDR1 and CDR2 (germline): MNHEY, SMNVEV (reference sequence). V was clipped by 4 bases and J by 1 base; unmatched bases: 11. The length of the CDR3 is 18 residues. Here the CDR3 DNA reads TGTGCCAGCAGTTGGGTAGCCGGGGGGGCCGGGAACACCGGGGAGCTGTTTTTT. It is translated as CASSWVAGGAGNTGELFF.

This clone was observed once. The genes are TRBV2 and TRBJ2-5; a weak D match, TRBD2 (5 bases). Germline CDR1 and CDR2: SNHLY and FYNNEI. The CDR3 is 12 amino acids. Trimming stripped 7 bases from V and 5 bases from J, with 11 bases between. The DNA of the CDR3 is TGTGCCAGCACGACGGAGGCGGAGACCCAGTACTTC. Its protein is CASTTEAETQYF.

This clone was detected once. The chain links TRBV5-1 to TRBJ1-2; D is uncertain. Germline values: CDR1 SGHRS, CDR2 YFSETQ. This CDR3 spans 15 amino acids. V shed 1 base and J shed 4 bases, with 14 bases lying between them. The CDR3 coding sequence is TGCGCCAGCAGCTTGTCCGGGGAACCAGCCTATGGCTACACCTTC. The encoded protein is CASSLSGEPAYGYTF.

This chain uses TRBV6-5 with TRBJ1-2; possible D gene TRBD1, 6 bases. V was shortened by 2 bases and J by 7 bases, with 11 bases between the two germline ends. This CDR3 has 13 residues. CDR1 is MNHEY and CDR2 is SVGAGI in the germline V gene. CDR3 sequence: CASSYGRGFGYTF. The CDR3 DNA is TGTGCCAGCAGTTACGGGAGGGGGTTTGGCTACACCTTC.

This chain connects TRBV25-1 to TRBJ2-5; D is possibly TRBD1 (6 bases). The CDR3 runs to 14 residues. Germline CDR1 MGHDK, CDR2 SYGVNS. V was pared by 3 bases and J by 5 bases, with 13 bases between. CDR3 bases: TGTGCCAGCAGTGATGGTGGGGGCAGGGAGACCCAGTACTTC. Translation gives CASSDGGGRETQYF.

This chain uses TRBV9 with TRBJ2-7; TRBD1 matches 7 bases. CDR3 length: 14 residues. Germline loops: CDR1 SGDLS, CDR2 YYNGEE. Unmatched junction bases numbered 6, after V lost 1 base and J lost 5 bases. Here the CDR3 reads CASSVTGQTHEQYF. DNA for the CDR3: TGTGCCAGCAGCGTAACGGGACAGACCCACGAGCAGTACTTC.

This rearrangement joins TRBV5-1 to TRBJ2-7, with a weak D call TRBD2 (5 bases). The CDR3 loop spans 15 amino acids. Germline V CDR1 and CDR2: SGHRS, YFSETQ. With 1 base removed from V and 2 bases from J, the gap between germline ends came to 13 bases. The CDR3 sequence: CASSLFEVGTYEQYF. CDR3 nucleotide sequence: TGCGCCAGCAGCTTGTTCGAGGTCGGGACCTACGAGCAGTACTTC.

The chain has TRBV6-5 and TRBJ1-3, with D possibly matching TRBD1 (6 bases). Germline-derived CDR1 and CDR2 are MNHEY and SVGAGI. The CDR3 has 12 residues. Trimming cost V 6 bases and J 5 bases, with 8 bases left between them. The CDR3 protein is CASSQGRNTIYF. Written as DNA, the CDR3 is TGTGCCAGCAGCCAGGGGAGAAACACCATATATTTT.